The sequence of this T cell receptor beta chain was determined in a study of technical replicates of blood from a handful of donors. Method: immunoSEQ multiplex PCR; TCRdb's copy keeps in-frame clones and lacks some. Among more than 70,000 clones listed, 90% to 95% were seen once. V lost 5 bases to trimming and J lost 6 bases; unmatched junction nucleotides: 4. The CDR3 spans 11 residues. Germline CDR1 DFQATT, CDR2 SNEGSKA (reference sequence). The V and J genes are TRBV20-1 and TRBJ2-7, with 7 bases matching TRBD2. The sequenced material came from T cells isolated from PBMCs. This clonotype was obtained from a human donor in good health. The chain's CDR3 is CSAAGVSEQYF. The CDR3 DNA is TGCAGTGCTGCGGGGGTTAGCGAGCAGTACTTC.